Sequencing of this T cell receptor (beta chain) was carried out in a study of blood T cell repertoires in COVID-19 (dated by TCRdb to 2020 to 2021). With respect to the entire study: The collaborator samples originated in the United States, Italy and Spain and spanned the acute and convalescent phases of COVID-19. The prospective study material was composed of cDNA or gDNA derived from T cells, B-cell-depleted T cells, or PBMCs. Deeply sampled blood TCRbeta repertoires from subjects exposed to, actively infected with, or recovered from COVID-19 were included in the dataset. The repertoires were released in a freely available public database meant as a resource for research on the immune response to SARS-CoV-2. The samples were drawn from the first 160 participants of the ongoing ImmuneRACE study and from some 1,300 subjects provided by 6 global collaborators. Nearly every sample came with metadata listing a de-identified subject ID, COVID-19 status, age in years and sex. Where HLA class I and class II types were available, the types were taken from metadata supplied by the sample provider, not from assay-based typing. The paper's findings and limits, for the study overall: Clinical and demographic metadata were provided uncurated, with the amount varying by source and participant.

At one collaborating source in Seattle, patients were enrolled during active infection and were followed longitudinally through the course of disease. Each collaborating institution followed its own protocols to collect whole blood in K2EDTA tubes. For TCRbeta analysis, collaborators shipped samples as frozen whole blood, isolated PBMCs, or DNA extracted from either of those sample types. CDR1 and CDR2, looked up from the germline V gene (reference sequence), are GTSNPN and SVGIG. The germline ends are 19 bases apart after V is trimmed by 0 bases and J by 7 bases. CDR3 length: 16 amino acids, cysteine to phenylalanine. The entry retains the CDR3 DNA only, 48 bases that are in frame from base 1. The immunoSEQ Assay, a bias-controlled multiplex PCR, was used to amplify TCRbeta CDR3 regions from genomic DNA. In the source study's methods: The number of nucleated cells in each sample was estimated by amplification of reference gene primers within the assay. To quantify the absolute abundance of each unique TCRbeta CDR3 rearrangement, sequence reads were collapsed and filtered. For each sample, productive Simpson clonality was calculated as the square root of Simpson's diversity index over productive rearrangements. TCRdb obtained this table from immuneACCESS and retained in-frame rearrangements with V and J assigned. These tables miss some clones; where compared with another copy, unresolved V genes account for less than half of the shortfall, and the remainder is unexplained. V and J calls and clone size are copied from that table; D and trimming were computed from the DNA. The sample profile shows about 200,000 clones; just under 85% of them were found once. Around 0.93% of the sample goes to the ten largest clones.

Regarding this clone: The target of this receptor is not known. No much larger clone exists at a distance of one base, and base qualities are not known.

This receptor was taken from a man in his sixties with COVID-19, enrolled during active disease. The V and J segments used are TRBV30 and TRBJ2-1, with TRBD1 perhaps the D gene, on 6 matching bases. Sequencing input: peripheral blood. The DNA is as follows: TGTGCCTGGAGTGTACTATCGGTAGGGGGATTTAATGAGCAGTTCTTC. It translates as CAWSVLSVGGFNEQFF. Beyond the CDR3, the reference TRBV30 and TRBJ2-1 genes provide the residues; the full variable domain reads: SQTIHQWPATLVQPVGSPLSLECTVEGTSNPNLYWYRQAAGRGLQLLFYSVGIGQISSEVPQNLSASRPQDRQFILSSKKLLLSDSGFYLCAWSVLSVGGFNEQFFGPGTRLTVL.